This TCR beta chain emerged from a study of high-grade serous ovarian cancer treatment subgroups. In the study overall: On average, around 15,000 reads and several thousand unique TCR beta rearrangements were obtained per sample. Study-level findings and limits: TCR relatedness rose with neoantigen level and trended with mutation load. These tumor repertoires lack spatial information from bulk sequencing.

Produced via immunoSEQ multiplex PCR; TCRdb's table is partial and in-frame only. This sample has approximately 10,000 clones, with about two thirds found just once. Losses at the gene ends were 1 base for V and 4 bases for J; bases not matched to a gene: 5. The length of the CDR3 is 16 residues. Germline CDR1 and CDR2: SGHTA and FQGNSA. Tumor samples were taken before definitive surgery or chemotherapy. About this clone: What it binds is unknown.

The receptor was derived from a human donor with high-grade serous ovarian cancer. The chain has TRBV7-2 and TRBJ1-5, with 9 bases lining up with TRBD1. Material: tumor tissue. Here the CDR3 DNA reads TGTGCCAGCAGCTTAGTCTTGGGACAGGGAAATCAGCCCCAGCATTTT. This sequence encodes CASSLVLGQGNQPQHF.